The clone carrying this T cell receptor (beta chain) was detected only once. No antigen is known for it. Unique molecular identifiers were attached to individual cDNA molecules during library preparation. TCRdb called the RACE reads again in MiXCR, with one record for every CDR3 protein. The sample has tens of thousands of distinct CDR3 sequences, around 10% seen once. The CDR3 runs to 18 residues. The germline CDR1 and CDR2 sequences are MNHEY and SMNVEV (reference sequence). J gave up 2 bases and V 2 bases, and 14 bases lay outside the gene matches. The data are from a study of human T cells and chemical hapten exposure. The study's findings and limits: Compared to controls, expanded TCRs made significantly more large clusters of similar CDR3s. With regard to DPC sensitization, TCRs above 1 in 1000 frequency did not change.

Time point specified: patch test 1, 2 weeks after DPC sensitization. Treatment: therapeutic diphenylcyclopropenone sensitization with weekly scalp DPC. The source is a woman in her 50s with alopecia areata. Some clones in this sample may be carry-over from other donors' samples. This chain uses TRBV27 with TRBJ2-7; 8 bases fit TRBD1. This sample comprised whole blood, obtained in connection with sensitization to the hapten diphenylcyclopropenone (DPC). The CDR3 sequence: CASSLKAPGGAGPYEQYF. Written as DNA, the CDR3 is TGTGCCAGCAGTTTAAAAGCCCCAGGGGGCGCGGGCCCCTACGAGCAGTACTTC.